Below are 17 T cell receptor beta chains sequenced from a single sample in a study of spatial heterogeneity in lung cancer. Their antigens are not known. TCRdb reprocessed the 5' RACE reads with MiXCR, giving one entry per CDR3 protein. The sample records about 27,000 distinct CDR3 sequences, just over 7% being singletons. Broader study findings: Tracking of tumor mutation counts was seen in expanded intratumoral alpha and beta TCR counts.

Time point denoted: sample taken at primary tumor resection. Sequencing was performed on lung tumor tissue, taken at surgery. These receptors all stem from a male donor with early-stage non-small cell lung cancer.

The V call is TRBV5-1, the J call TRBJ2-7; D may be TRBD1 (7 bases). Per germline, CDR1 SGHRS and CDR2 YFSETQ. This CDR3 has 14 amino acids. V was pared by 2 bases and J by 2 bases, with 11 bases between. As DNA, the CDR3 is TGCGCCAGCAGCTTAGGGGGGACAGCCTACGAGCAGTACTTC. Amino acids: CASSLGGTAYEQYF.

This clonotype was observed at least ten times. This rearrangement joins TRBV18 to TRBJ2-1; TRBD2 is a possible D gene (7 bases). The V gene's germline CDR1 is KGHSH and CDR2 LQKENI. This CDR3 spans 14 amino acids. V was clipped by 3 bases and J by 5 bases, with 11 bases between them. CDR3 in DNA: TGTGCCAGCTCACCTGGGGGGGACAACAATGAGCAGTTCTTC. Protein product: CASSPGGDNNEQFF.

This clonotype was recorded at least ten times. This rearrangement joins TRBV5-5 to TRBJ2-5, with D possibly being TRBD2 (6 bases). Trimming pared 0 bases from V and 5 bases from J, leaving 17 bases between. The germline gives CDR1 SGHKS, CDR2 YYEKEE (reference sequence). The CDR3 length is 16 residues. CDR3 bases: TGTGCCAGCAGCTTGGTTGGGACTTCTACGGGTGAGACCCAGTACTTC. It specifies CASSLVGTSTGETQYF.

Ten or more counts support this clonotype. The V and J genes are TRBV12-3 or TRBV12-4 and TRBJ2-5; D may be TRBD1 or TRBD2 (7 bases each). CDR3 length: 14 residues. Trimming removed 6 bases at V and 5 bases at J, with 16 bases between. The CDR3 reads CASSGGGGSETQYF. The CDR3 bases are TGTGCCAGCAGCGGGGGAGGGGGCAGCGAGACCCAGTACTTC.

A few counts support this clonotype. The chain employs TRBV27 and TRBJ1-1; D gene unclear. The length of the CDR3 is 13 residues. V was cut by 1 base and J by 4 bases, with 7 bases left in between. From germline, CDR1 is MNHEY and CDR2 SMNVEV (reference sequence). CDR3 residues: CASSLFYRTEAFF. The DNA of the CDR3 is TGTGCCAGCAGTTTATTTTATCGCACTGAAGCTTTCTTT.

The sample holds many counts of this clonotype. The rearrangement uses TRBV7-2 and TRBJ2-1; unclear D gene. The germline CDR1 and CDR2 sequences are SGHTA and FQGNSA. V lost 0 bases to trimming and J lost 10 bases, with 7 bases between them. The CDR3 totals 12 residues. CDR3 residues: CASSLAETEQFF. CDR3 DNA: TGTGCCAGCAGCTTAGCCGAGACAGAGCAGTTCTTC.

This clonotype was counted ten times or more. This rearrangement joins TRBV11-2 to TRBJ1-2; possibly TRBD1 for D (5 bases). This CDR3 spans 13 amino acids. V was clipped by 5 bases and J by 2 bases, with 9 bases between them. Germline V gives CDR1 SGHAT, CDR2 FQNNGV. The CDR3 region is CASSPQGNYGYTF. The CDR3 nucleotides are TGTGCCAGCAGCCCCCAGGGCAACTATGGCTACACCTTC.

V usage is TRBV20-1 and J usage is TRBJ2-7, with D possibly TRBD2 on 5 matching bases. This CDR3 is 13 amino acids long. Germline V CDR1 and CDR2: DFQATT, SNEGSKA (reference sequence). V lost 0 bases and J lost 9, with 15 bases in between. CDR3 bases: TGCAGTGCTAGAGAGTTCGAGGAGGTCGGGCAGTACTTC. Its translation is CSAREFEEVGQYF.

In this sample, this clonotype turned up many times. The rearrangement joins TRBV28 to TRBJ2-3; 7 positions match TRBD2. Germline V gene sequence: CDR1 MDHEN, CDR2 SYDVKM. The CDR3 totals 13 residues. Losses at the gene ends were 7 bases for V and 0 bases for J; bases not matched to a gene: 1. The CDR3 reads CASNGGSTDTQYF. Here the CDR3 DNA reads TGTGCCAGCAACGGGGGGAGCACAGATACGCAGTATTTT.

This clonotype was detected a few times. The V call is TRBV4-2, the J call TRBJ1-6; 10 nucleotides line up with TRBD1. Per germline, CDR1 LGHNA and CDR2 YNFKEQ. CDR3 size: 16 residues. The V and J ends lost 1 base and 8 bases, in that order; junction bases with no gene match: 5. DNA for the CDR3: TGTGCCAGCAGCCAAGGGGACAGGGGATTGCATTCACCCCTCCACTTT. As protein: CASSQGDRGLHSPLHF.

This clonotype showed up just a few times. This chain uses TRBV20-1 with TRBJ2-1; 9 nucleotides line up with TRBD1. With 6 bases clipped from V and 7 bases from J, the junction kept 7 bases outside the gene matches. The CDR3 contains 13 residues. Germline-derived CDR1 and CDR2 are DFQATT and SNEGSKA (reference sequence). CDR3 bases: TGCAGTGCAAGAAGGACAGGGGAGAATGAGCAGTTCTTC. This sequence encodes CSARRTGENEQFF.

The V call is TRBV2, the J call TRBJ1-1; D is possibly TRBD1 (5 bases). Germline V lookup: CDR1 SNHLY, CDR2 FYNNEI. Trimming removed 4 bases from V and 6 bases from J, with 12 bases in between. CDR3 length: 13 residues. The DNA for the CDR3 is TGTGCCAGCAGTGTTCAGGGTACGTCTGAAGCTTTCTTT. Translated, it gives CASSVQGTSEAFF.

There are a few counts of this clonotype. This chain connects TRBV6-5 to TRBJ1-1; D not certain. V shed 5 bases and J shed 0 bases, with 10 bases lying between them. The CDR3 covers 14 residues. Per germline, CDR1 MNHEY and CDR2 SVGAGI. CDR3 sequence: CASSRSHVNTEAFF. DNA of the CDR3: TGTGCCAGCAGTCGTTCTCATGTGAACACTGAAGCTTTCTTT.

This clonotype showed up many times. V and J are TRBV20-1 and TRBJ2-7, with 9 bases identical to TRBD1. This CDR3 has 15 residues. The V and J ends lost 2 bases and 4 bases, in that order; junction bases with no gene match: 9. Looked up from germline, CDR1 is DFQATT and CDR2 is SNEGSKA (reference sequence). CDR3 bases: TGCAGTGCTAGACCCGGGACAGGGATTGGTTACGAGCAGTACTTC. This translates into CSARPGTGIGYEQYF.

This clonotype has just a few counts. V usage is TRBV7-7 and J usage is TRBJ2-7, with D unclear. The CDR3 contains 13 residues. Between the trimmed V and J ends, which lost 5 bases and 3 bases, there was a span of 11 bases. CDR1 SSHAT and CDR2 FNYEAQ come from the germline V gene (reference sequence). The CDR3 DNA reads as TGTGCCAGCAGCCGCTATCCCGGCTACGAGCAGTACTTC. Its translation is CASSRYPGYEQYF.

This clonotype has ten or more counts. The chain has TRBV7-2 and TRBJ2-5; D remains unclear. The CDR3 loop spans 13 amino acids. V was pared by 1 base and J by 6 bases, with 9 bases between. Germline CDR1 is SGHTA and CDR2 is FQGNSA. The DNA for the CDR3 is TGTGCCAGCAGCTTAGAACGGCCGCAGACCCAGTACTTC. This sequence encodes CASSLERPQTQYF.

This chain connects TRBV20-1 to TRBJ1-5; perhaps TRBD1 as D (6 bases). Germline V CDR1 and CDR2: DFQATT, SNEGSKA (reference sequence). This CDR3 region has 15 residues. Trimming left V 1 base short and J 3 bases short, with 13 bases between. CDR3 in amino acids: CSARVPGAFNQPQHF. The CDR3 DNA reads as TGCAGTGCTAGAGTTCCAGGGGCCTTCAATCAGCCCCAGCATTTT.